A selection of T cell receptor beta chains follows, all from one sample in a study of radiation and T cells in renal cell carcinoma. Method: immunoSEQ multiplex PCR; TCRdb's copy keeps in-frame clones and lacks some. The repertoire holds about 77,000 clones, with around four fifths as singletons. The specimen was blood, collected from a patient whose treatment included radiotherapy and nephrectomy. These TCRs come from a woman aged 55-69 years with renal cell carcinoma. Both conserved end residues are part of each CDR3. Each record gives: V gene, CDR3 protein.

v_call: TRBV7-6
cdr3_aa: CASSPNRGDGELFF

v_call: TRBV19
cdr3_aa: CASSKDRLNSGNTIYF

v_call: TRBV19
cdr3_aa: CASSTSVGRSNTEAFF

v_call: TRBV28
cdr3_aa: CASRTPNSGNTIYF

v_call: TRBV29-1
cdr3_aa: CSVEGGSSFESLGPQYF

v_call: TRBV6-6
cdr3_aa: CASSYSGPTSNYGYTF

v_call: TRBV28
cdr3_aa: CASRVEGTIYF

v_call: TRBV4-3
cdr3_aa: CASSQDRRVPIIYF

v_call: TRBV9
cdr3_aa: CASSGAPGTGHISGANVLTF

v_call: TRBV25-1
cdr3_aa: CASSEYLAGSTDTQYF

v_call: TRBV6-1
cdr3_aa: CASKTGDNSPLHF

v_call: TRBV25-1
cdr3_aa: CASSDRTSGTLSDEQFF

v_call: TRBV6-5
cdr3_aa: CASSYSRGQYSYEQYF

v_call: TRBV5-1
cdr3_aa: CASSPGPSGGNNEQFF

v_call: TRBV28
cdr3_aa: CASSLRGGGAGKFF

v_call: TRBV19
cdr3_aa: CATASRPREKLFF

v_call: TRBV7-2
cdr3_aa: CASSQEAREETQYF

v_call: TRBV9
cdr3_aa: CASSYLIPLDEQFF

v_call: TRBV7-9
cdr3_aa: CASSLGYTEAFF

v_call: TRBV2
cdr3_aa: CASSGGQRHYYGYTF

v_call: TRBV21-1
cdr3_aa: CASSKRGGYQPQHF

v_call: TRBV4-1
cdr3_aa: CASSQGRGSYEQYF

v_call: TRBV11-2
cdr3_aa: CASSLAGGSGNTIYF

v_call: TRBV2
cdr3_aa: CASRGNPLQYNEQFF

v_call: TRBV19
cdr3_aa: CASSPLGGSYEQYF

v_call: TRBV7-7
cdr3_aa: CASSSSAGGMFTGELFF

v_call: TRBV6-1
cdr3_aa: CASSVGGVTYEQYF

v_call: TRBV5-1
cdr3_aa: CASSLQGPRDYEQYF

v_call: TRBV7-2
cdr3_aa: CASSRRSASNQPQHF

v_call: TRBV4-1
cdr3_aa: CASSPLTGTGGLNTEAFF

v_call: TRBV11-1
cdr3_aa: CASSLGGGPKTDTQYF

v_call: TRBV6-1
cdr3_aa: CATSGTGWYEQYF

v_call: TRBV19
cdr3_aa: CASSIDHRATEAFF

v_call: TRBV19
cdr3_aa: CASLNSGRAYEQFF

v_call: TRBV6-1
cdr3_aa: CASSEWAGGFETQYF

v_call: TRBV30
cdr3_aa: CAWKTRGFYEQYF

v_call: TRBV6-5
cdr3_aa: CASSYSGGIGAFF

v_call: TRBV4-2
cdr3_aa: CASSQGGQGSPYEQYF

v_call: TRBV5-1
cdr3_aa: CASSPGQNNEKLFF

v_call: TRBV6-5
cdr3_aa: CASSSFPVMMSYGYTF

v_call: TRBV10-3
cdr3_aa: CAISESVVPDTDTQYF

v_call: TRBV27
cdr3_aa: CASSLSSGAGYGYTF

v_call: TRBV6-5
cdr3_aa: CASRKGGPGKTQYF

v_call: TRBV5-1
cdr3_aa: CASSLLGFSNQPQHF

v_call: TRBV7-9
cdr3_aa: CASSLNGAAETQYF

v_call: TRBV7-9
cdr3_aa: CASSLAGQGGEQYF

v_call: TRBV11-1
cdr3_aa: CASSLEWGAYNEQFF

v_call: TRBV5-8
cdr3_aa: CASSLLEQYF

v_call: TRBV9
cdr3_aa: CASSVREPSNEQFF

v_call: TRBV5-6
cdr3_aa: CASSPTFMTGAGGANVLTF

v_call: TRBV5-4
cdr3_aa: CASSLVTGKETQYF

v_call: TRBV19
cdr3_aa: CASRRDHGNTEAFF

v_call: TRBV6-5
cdr3_aa: CASSYSTNLGGEQYF

v_call: TRBV7-2
cdr3_aa: CASSFELAGGRDTQYF

v_call: TRBV11-1
cdr3_aa: CASSDTGQGHMNTEAFF

v_call: TRBV9
cdr3_aa: CASSDRGQEAFF

v_call: TRBV5-4
cdr3_aa: CASSLEQHIAKNIQYF

v_call: TRBV28
cdr3_aa: CGSSGHNYGYTF

v_call: TRBV6-5
cdr3_aa: CASSSGANSYEQYF

v_call: TRBV5-4
cdr3_aa: CASSPGQGNTEAFF